This TCR beta chain was sequenced during a study of blood T cell repertoires in COVID-19. This clone has a handful of counts. V was pared by 4 bases and J by 2 bases, with 15 bases between. The germline V gene has CDR1 LGHNA and CDR2 YSLEER. The CDR3 spans 16 residues. Data came from immunoSEQ multiplex PCR; TCRdb stores just in-frame clones and leaves some out. The data show 95,000 to 150,000 clones, about 79% seen once. Specimen: peripheral blood. The V gene is TRBV4-3, the J gene TRBJ1-3; a weak D match, TRBD1 (6 bases). The receptor was derived from a man in his 70s with acute or convalescent COVID-19. The CDR3, as DNA: TGCGCCAGCAGCCCAACAGGGTTGGTAGCTGGAAACACCATATATTTT. Translation: CASSPTGLVAGNTIYF.